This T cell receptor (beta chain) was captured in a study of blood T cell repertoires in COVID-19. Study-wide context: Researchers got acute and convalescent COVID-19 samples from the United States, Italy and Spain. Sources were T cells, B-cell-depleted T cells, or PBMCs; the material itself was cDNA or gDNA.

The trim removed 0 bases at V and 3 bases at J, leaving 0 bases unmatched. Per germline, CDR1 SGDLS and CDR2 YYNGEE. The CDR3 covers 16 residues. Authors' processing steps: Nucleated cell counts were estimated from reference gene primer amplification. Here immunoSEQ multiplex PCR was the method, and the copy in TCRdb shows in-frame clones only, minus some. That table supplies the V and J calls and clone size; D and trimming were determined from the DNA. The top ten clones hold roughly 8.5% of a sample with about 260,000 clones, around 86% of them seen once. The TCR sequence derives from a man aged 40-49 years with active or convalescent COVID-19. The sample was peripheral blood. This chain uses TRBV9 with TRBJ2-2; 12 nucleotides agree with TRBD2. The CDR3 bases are TGTGCCAGCAGCGTAGGACTAGCGGGAGACACCGGGGAGCTGTTTTTT. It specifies CASSVGLAGDTGELFF.